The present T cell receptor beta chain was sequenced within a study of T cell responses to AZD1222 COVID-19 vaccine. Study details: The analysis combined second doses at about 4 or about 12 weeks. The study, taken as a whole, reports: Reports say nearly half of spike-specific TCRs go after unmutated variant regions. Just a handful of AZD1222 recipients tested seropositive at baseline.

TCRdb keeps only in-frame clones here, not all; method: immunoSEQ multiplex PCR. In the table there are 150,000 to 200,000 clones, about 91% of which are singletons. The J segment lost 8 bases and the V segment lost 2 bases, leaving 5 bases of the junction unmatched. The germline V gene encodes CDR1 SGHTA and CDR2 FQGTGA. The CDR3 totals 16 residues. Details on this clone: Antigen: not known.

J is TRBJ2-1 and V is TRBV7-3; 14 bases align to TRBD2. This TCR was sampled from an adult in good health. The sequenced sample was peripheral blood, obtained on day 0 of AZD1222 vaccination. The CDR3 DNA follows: TGTGCCAGCAGCTTATGGGGGACTAGCGGGAGCGATGAGCAGTTCTTC. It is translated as CASSLWGTSGSDEQFF. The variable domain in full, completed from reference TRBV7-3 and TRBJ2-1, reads GAGVSQTPSNKVTEKGKYVELRCDPISGHTALYWYRQSLGQGPEFLIYFQGTGAADDSGLPNDRFFAVRPEGSVSTLKIQRTERGDSAVYLCASSLWGTSGSDEQFFGPGTRLTVL.